The entry below gives a single TCR beta chain sequence along with its context. The sample is drawn from a study of control samples from healthy donors and cancer patients. TCRdb's copy holds only in-frame clones and misses some; the assay was immunoSEQ multiplex PCR. Among roughly 99,000 clones listed, approximately 82% were seen once. CDR3 length: 14 residues. Germline lookup yields CDR1 MDHEN and CDR2 SYDVKM. Deletions cut 6 bases from V and 3 bases from J, with 13 bases between. This TCR came from a man aged 60-69 years in good health. This chain connects TRBV28 to TRBJ2-3; D is perhaps TRBD1 (6 bases). Sample: blood. CDR3 DNA: TGTGCCAGCAGCAACCTCCAGGGGACAGATACGCAGTATTTT. This gives the protein CASSNLQGTDTQYF.